The next 12 T cell receptor beta chains were all read from a single sample in a study of CXCR3-negative and CXCR3-positive naive CD8 T cells. The study, taken as a whole, reports: CXCR3-negative naive cells had less hydrophobic TRB CDR3s than did CXCR3-positive naive cells.

These TCRs are of unknown antigen specificity. The libraries of TRB cDNA were prepared using 5' RACE with UMI labels. From the 5' RACE reads, TCRdb lists one entry per CDR3 protein and no DNA. This repertoire includes roughly 60,000 distinct CDR3 sequences. The specimen was naive CXCR3+ CD8+ T cells from blood. Subset: CD45RO-CCR7+CD27+CD95- naive CD8+ T cells expressing CXCR3 (TNR3+). These receptors were collected from a human donor in good health. Some clones in this sample may be carry-over from other donors' samples.

The chain is built from TRBV7-3 and TRBJ2-2; without DNA, the TCRdb call of TRBD2 cannot be checked. The CDR3 is 16 amino acids. Germline V gene lookup returns CDR1 SGHTA and CDR2 FQGTGA. This chain's CDR3 is CASSLFAGTNTGELFF.

This chain uses TRBV28 with TRBJ2-7; TCRdb's D gene call, TRBD1, goes unchecked for lack of DNA. The V gene's germline CDR1 is MDHEN and CDR2 SYDVKM. The CDR3 sequence is 14 residues long. The CDR3 reads CASTQGGSVHEQYF.

V and J are TRBV14 and TRBJ1-3. Germline CDR1 reads SGHDN; CDR2 reads FVKESK. The CDR3 is made up of 17 amino acids. CDR3 protein: CASSQDGYSYSGNTIYF.

The chain joins TRBV7-9 to TRBJ2-7; TCRdb returns TRBD1, unconfirmable since there is no DNA. CDR3 length equals 14 residues. Per germline, CDR1 SEHNR and CDR2 FQNEAQ (reference sequence). CDR3 amino acids: CASSLPGDRYEQYF.

The rearrangement joins TRBV19 to TRBJ1-5. Germline CDR1 and CDR2: LNHDA and SQIVND (reference sequence). This CDR3 comprises 15 residues. CDR3 region: CASSIEEYSNQPQHF.

The V call is TRBV7-9, the J call TRBJ2-1. Germline V gene sequence: CDR1 SEHNR, CDR2 FQNEAQ (reference sequence). The CDR3 is 12 amino acids. CDR3 in amino acids: CASSLGGDEQFF. Full variable domain (remainder filled in from reference TRBV7-9 and TRBJ2-1): DTGVSQNPRHKITKRGQNVTFRCDPISEHNRLYWYRQTLGQGPEFLTYFQNEAQLEKSRLLSDRFSAERPKGSFSTLEIQRTEQGDSAMYLCASSLGGDEQFFGPGTRLTVL.

The chain uses TRBV20-1 and TRBJ2-7; as DNA is missing, the TRBD2 call by TCRdb cannot be tested. Per the germline V gene, CDR1 is DFQATT and CDR2 is SNEGSKA (reference sequence). This CDR3 contains 16 residues. This chain's CDR3 is CSAHPGIAGGIYEQYF.

CDR3 in amino acids: CASSLDWTGGGNQPQHF. This chain connects TRBV28 to TRBJ1-5; without DNA, the TCRdb call of TRBD1 cannot be checked. Per germline, CDR1 MDHEN and CDR2 SYDVKM. The CDR3 consists of 17 residues.

The chain recombines TRBV20-1 with TRBJ2-7. Germline CDR1 is DFQATT and CDR2 is SNEGSKA (reference sequence). The CDR3 covers 16 residues. This CDR3 reads CSARALLAGEPYEQYF.

The CDR3 protein is CAISEDRGGNYGYTF. This chain joins TRBV10-3 and TRBJ1-2; TCRdb calls TRBD1, which cannot be checked without DNA. Germline loops: CDR1 ENHRY, CDR2 SYGVKD. CDR3 length: 15 residues.

This chain links TRBV10-1 with TRBJ1-5. The CDR3 loop spans 12 amino acids. The germline gives CDR1 WNHNN, CDR2 SYGVQD (reference sequence). Here the CDR3 reads CASAYKNQPQHF.

This rearrangement joins TRBV5-1 to TRBJ2-1; absent DNA, TCRdb's TRBD1 call cannot be checked. The CDR3 extends over 11 amino acids. Looked up from germline, CDR1 is SGHRS and CDR2 is YFSETQ. CDR3 protein: CASSWGTARFF.